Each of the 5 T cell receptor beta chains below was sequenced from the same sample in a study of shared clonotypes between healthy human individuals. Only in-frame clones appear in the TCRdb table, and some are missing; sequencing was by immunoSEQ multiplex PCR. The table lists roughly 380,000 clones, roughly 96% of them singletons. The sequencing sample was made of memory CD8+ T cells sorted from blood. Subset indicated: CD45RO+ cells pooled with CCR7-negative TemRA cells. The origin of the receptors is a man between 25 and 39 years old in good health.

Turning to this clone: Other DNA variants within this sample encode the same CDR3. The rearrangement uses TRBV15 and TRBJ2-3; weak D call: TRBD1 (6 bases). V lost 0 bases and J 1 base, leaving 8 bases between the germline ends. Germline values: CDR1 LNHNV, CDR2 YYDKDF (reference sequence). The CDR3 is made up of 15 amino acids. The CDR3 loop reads CATSREGGGTDTQYF. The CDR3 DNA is TGTGCCACCAGCAGAGAAGGGGGTGGCACAGATACGCAGTATTTT.

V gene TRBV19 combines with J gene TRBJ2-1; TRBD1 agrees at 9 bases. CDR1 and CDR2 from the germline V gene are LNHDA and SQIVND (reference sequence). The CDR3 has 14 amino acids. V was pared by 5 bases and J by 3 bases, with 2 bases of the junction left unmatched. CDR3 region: CASSQDRGYNEQFF. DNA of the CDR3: TGTGCCAGTAGTCAGGACAGGGGCTACAATGAGCAGTTCTTC.

In DNA form, the CDR3 reads TGTGCCAGCAGTTTGGGGGGGGCAGGAACCAACATTCAGTACTTC. Protein: CASSLGGAGTNIQYF. V and J are TRBV28 and TRBJ2-4, with D possibly TRBD2 on 7 matching bases. Germline assignment: CDR1 MDHEN and CDR2 SYDVKM. Trimming cost V 3 bases and J 7 bases, with 16 bases left between them. The CDR3 has 15 residues. Together with reference TRBV28 and TRBJ2-4, the CDR3 gives the full variable domain: DVKVTQSSRYLVKRTGEKVFLECVQDMDHENMFWYRQDPGLGLRLIYFSYDVKMKEKGDIPEGYSVSREKKERFSLILESASTNQTSMYLCASSLGGAGTNIQYFGAGTRLSVL.

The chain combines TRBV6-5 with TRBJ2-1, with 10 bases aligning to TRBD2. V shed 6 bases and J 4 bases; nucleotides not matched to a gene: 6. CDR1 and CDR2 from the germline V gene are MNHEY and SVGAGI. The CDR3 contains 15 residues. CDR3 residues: CASRLTSGFYNEQFF. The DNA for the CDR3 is TGTGCCAGCAGATTGACTAGCGGGTTTTACAATGAGCAGTTCTTC.

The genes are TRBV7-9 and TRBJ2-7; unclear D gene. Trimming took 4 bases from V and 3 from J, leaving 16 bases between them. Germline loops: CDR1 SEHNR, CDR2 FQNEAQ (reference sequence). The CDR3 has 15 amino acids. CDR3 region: CASSSADWQNYEQYF. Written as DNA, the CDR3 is TGTGCCAGCAGCTCAGCCGACTGGCAGAACTACGAGCAGTACTTC.